This record looks at one T cell receptor (beta chain) sequence and its context. This entry comes from a study of cytomegalovirus exposure and HLA in healthy donors. The primer mix had 60 Vbeta and 13 Jbeta primers. Sequencing was performed with immunoSEQ multiplex PCR; in TCRdb, only in-frame clones are kept and a portion is missing. Of 200,000 or so clones in the sample, about 75% were seen once. The length of the CDR3 is 22 residues. This TCR came from a man between 18 and 29 years old in good health and CMV-seronegative. The chain couples TRBV21-1 to TRBJ2-1; the DNA was not used to check the table's D call, TRBD2. TRBV21-1 is termed a pseudogene. Sample: PBMCs. The CDR3 bases are TGTGCCAGCGGGAGTGGGGTTAGAAGGACTAGCGGTCTACGTTGCTCCTACAATGAGCAGTTCTTC. This gives the protein CASGSGVRRTSGLRCSYNEQFF.